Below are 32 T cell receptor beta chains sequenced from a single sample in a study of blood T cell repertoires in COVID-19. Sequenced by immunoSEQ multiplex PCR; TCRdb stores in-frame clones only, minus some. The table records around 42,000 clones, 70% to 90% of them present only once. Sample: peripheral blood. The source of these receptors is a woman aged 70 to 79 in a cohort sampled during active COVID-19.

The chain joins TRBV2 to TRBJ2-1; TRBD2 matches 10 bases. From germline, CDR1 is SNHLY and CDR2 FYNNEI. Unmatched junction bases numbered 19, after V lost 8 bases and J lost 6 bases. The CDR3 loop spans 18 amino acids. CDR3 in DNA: TGTGCCAGCGGCGGGGGGGCGACTAGCGGGCTCTTCCCCAATGAGCAGTTCTTC. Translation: CASGGGATSGLFPNEQFF.

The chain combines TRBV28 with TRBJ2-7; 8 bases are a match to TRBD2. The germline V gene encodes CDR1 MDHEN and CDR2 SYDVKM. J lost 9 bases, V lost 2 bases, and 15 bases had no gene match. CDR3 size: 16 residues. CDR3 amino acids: CASSLRGLAGLLGQYF. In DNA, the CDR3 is TGTGCCAGCAGTTTACGAGGACTAGCTGGACTGCTGGGGCAGTACTTC.

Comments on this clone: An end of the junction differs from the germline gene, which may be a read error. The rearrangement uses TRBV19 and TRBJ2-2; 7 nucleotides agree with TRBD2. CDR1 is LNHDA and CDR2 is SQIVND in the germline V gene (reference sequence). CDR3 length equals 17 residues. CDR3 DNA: TGTGCCAGTAGTATATTCGGGGGAGGGATCTATACCGGGAAGCTGTTTTTT. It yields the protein CASSIFGGGIYTGKLFF.

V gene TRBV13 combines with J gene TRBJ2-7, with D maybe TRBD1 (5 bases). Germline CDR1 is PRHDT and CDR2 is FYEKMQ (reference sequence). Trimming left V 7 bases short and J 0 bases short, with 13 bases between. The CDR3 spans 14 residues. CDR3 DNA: TGTGCCAGCAAGGCAGGGAAGAGCTCCTACGAGCAGTACTTC. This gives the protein CASKAGKSSYEQYF.

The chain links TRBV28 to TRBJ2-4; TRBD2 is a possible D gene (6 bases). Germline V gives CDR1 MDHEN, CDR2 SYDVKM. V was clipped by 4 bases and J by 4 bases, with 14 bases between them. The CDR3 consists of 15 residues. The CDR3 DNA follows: TGTGCCAGCAGTTCTGGAGGGGTCCAAAAAAACATTCAGTACTTC. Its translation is CASSSGGVQKNIQYF.

Here the CDR3 DNA reads TGTGCCAGCAGCTTAGGGCCCCCTACTAGCGGCAAAGAGACCCAGTACTTC. Translating gives CASSLGPPTSGKETQYF. V and J are TRBV11-2 and TRBJ2-5; TRBD2 aligns across 8 bases. CDR3 length: 17 amino acids. The germline CDR1 and CDR2 sequences are SGHAT and FQNNGV. With V trimmed by 1 base and J by 3 bases, 10 bases remained unmatched.

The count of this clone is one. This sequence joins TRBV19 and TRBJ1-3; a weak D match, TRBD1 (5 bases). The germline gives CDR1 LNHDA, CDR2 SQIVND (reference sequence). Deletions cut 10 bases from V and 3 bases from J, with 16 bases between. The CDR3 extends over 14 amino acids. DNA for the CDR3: TGTGCCATTTCGCCGGGCAGGGATGGAAACACCATATATTTT. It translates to CAISPGRDGNTIYF.

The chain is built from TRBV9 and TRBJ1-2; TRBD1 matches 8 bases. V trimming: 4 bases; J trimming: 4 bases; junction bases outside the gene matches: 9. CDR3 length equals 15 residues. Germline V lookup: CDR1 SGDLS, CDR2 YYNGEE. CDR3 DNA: TGTGCCAGCAGCACTACTACAGGGGGAGTCTATGGCTACACCTTC. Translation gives CASSTTTGGVYGYTF.

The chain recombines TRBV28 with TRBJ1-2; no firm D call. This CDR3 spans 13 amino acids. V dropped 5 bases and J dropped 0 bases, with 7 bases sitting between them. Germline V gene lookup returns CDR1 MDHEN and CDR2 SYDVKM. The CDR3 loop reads CASSLQSNYGYTF. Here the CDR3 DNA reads TGTGCCAGCAGTCTACAGTCTAACTATGGCTACACCTTC.

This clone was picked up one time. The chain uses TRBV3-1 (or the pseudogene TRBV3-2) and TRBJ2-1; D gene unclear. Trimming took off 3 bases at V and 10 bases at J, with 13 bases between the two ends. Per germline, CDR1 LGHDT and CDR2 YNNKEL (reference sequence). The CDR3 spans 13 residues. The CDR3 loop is CASSHAAASEQFF. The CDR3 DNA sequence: TGTGCCAGCAGCCACGCGGCGGCGTCGGAGCAGTTCTTC.

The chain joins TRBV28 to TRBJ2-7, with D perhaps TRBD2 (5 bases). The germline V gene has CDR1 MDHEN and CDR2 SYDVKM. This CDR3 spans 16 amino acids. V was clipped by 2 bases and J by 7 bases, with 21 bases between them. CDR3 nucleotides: TGTGCCAGCAGTTTAAGACCCGGGATTTCCCAAGGGGAGCAGTACTTC. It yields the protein CASSLRPGISQGEQYF.

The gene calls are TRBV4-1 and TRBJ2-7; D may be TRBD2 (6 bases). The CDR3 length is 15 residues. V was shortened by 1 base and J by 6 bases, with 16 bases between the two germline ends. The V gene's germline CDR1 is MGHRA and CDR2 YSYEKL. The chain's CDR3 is CASSQGAGRRGEQYF. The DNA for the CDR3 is TGCGCCAGCAGCCAAGGGGCAGGGAGGAGGGGCGAGCAGTACTTC.

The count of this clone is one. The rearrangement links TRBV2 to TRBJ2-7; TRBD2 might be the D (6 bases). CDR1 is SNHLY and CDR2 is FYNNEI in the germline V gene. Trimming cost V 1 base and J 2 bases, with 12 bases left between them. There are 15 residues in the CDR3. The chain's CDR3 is CASSEGVAATYEQYF. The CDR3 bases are TGTGCCAGCAGTGAAGGGGTAGCGGCTACCTACGAGCAGTACTTC.

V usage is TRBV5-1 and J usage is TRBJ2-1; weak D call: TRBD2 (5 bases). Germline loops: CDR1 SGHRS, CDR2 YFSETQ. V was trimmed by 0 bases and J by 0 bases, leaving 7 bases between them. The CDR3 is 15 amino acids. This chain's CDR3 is CASSLVTSSYNEQFF. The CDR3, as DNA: TGCGCCAGCAGCTTGGTTACTAGCTCCTACAATGAGCAGTTCTTC. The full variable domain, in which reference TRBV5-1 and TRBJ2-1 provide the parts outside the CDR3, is KAGVTQTPRYLIKTRGQQVTLSCSPISGHRSVSWYQQTPGQGLQFLFEYFSETQRNKGNFPGRFSGRQFSNSRSEMNVSTLELGDSALYLCASSLVTSSYNEQFFGPGTRLTVL.

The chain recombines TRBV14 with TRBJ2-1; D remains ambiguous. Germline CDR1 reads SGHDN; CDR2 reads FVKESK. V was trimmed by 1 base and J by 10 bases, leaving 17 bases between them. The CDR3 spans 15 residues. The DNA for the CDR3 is TGTGCCAGCAGCCAAGTCCGAGGAGCCCCACGGGAGCAGTTCTTC. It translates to CASSQVRGAPREQFF.

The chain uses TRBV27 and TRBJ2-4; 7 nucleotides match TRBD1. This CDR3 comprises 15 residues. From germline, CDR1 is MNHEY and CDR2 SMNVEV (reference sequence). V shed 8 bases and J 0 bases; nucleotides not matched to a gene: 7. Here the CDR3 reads CASWGTVPAKNIQYF. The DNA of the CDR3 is TGTGCCAGCTGGGGGACAGTTCCAGCCAAAAACATTCAGTACTTC.

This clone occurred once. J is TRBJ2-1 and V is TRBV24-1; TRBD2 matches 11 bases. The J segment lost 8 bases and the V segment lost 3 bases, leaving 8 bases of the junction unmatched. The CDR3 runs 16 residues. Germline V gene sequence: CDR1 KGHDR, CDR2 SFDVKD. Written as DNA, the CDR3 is TGTGCCACCAGTGATCCCGGACTAGCGGGCGTTTATGAGCAGTTCTTC. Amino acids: CATSDPGLAGVYEQFF.

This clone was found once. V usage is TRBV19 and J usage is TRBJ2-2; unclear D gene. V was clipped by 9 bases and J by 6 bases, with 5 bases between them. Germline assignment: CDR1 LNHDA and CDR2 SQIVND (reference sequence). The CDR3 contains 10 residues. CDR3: CASGAGELFF. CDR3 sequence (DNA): TGTGCCAGCGGAGCCGGGGAGCTGTTTTTT.

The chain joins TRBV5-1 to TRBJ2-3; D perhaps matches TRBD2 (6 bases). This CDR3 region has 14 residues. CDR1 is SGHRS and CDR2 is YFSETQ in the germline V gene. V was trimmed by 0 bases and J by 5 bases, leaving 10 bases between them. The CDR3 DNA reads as TGCGCCAGCAGCTTGGCGCTAGCGAGAGATACGCAGTATTTT. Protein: CASSLALARDTQYF.

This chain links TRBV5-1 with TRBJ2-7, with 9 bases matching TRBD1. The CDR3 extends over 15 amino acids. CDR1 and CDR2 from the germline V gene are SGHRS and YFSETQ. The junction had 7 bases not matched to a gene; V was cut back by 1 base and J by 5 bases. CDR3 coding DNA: TGCGCCAGCAGCTTGCATACAGGGGGCCTAAACGAGCAGTACTTC. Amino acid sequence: CASSLHTGGLNEQYF.

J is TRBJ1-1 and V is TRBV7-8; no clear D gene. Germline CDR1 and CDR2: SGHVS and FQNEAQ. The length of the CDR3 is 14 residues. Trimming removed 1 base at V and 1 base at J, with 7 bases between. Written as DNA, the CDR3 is TGTGCCAGCAGCTTAGGTGGCCAGAACACTGAAGCTTTCTTT. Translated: CASSLGGQNTEAFF.

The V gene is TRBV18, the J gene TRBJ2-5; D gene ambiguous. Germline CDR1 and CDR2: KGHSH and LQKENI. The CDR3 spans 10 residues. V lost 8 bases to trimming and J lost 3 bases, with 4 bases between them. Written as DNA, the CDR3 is TGTGCCAGCCCAAAAGAGACCCAGTACTTC. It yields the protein CASPKETQYF.

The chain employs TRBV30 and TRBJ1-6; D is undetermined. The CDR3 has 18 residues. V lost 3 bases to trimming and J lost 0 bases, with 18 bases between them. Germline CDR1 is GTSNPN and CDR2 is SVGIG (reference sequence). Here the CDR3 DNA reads TGTGCCTGGAGAATCGATGGTAGAGGGAGCTCCTATAATTCACCCCTCCACTTT. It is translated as CAWRIDGRGSSYNSPLHF.

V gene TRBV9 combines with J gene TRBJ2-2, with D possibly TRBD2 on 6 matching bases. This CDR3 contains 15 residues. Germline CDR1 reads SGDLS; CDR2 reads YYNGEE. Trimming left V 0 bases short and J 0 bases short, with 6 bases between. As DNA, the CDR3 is TGTGCCAGCAGCGTAGCGGGAGCGAACACCGGGGAGCTGTTTTTT. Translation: CASSVAGANTGELFF. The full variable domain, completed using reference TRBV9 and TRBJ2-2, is DSGVTQTPKHLITATGQRVTLRCSPRSGDLSVYWYQQSLDQGLQFLIQYYNGEERAKGNILERFSAQQFPDLHSELNLSSLELGDSALYFCASSVAGANTGELFFGEGSRLTVL.

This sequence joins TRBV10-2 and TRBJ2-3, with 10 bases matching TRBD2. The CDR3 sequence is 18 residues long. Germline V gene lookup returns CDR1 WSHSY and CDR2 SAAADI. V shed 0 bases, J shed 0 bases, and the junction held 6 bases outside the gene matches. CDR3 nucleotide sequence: TGCGCCAGCAGTGAGTCTTTTACTAGCGGGACTAGCACAGATACGCAGTATTTT. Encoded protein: CASSESFTSGTSTDTQYF.

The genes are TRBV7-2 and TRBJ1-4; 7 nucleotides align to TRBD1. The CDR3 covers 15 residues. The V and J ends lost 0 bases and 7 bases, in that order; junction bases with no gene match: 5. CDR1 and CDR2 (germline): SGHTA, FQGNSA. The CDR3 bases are TGTGCCAGCAGCTTAGCGGGGGACAGCGTTGAAAAACTGTTTTTT. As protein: CASSLAGDSVEKLFF.

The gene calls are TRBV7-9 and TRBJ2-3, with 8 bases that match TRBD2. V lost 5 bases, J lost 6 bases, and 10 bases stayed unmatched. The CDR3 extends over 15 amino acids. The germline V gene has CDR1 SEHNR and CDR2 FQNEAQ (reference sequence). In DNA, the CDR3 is TGTGCCAGCAGCCCCTACGCGGGAGGTTCTGATACGCAGTATTTT. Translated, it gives CASSPYAGGSDTQYF.

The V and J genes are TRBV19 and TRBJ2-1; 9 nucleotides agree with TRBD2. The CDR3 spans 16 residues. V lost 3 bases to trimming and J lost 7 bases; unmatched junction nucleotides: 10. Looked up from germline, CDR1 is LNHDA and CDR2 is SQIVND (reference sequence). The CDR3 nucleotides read TGTGCCAGTAGTATCGGGCGGGAGGGCCCAGGGAATGAGCAGTTCTTC. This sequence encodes CASSIGREGPGNEQFF.

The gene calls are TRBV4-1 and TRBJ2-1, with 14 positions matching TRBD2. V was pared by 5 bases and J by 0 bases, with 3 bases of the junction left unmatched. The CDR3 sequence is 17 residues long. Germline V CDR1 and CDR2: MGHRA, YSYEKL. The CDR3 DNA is TGCGCCAGCAGCAGGACTAGCGGGGGGAGCTCCTACAATGAGCAGTTCTTC. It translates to CASSRTSGGSSYNEQFF.

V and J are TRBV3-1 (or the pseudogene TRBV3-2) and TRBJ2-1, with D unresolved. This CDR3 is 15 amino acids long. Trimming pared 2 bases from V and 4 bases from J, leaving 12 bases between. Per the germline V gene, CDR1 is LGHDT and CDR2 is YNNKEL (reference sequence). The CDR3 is CASSQNLAGYNEQFF. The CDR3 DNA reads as TGTGCCAGCAGCCAAAATCTGGCAGGATACAATGAGCAGTTCTTC.

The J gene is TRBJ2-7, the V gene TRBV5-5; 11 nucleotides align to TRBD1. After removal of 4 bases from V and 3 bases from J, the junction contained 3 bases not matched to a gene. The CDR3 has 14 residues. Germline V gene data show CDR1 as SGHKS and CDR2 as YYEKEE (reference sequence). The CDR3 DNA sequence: TGTGCCAGCAGCACCGGGACAGGGGGCTACGAGCAGTACTTC. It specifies CASSTGTGGYEQYF.

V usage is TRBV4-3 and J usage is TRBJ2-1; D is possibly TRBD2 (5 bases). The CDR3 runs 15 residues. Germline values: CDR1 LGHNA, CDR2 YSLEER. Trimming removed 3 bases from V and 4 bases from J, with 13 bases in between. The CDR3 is CASSQRVTGYNEQFF. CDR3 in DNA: TGCGCCAGCAGCCAGCGGGTGACTGGTTACAATGAGCAGTTCTTC.